A selection of T cell receptor beta chains follows, all from one sample in a study of blood T cell repertoires in COVID-19. The method was immunoSEQ multiplex PCR; TCRdb's version includes in-frame clones alone and lacks a portion of them. The profile shows approximately 110,000 clones, around 85% of them singletons. Material for sequencing was peripheral blood. These receptors all come from a man aged 50-59 years with acute or convalescent COVID-19. Each CDR3 is given without its conserved first and last residue. The D gene is left open where the match is weak.

j_call d_call cdr3_length v_call cdr3_aa
TRBJ1-5 NA 12 TRBV9 ASSSPGTNQPQH
TRBJ1-3 NA 11 TRBV11-2 ASTHNSGNTIY
TRBJ1-4 TRBD1 15 TRBV10-2 ASSERPLTGAGEKLF
TRBJ2-1 TRBD1 13 TRBV6-6 ASSRGSGGLDEQF
TRBJ1-6 NA 11 TRBV12-3/TRBV12-4 ASSLIDNSPLH
TRBJ2-1 NA 11 TRBV5-1 ASNPDNYNEQF
TRBJ1-2 NA 14 TRBV10-3 AISEGRGPFNYGYT
TRBJ1-1 TRBD1 11 TRBV5-1 ASSLRQGTEAF
TRBJ1-2 NA 11 TRBV30 AWSITANYGYT
TRBJ2-7 NA 11 TRBV6-6 ASSYSEGYEQY
TRBJ2-7 NA 11 TRBV7-2 ASSLTTTYEQY
TRBJ2-7 NA 10 TRBV28 ASSLQNYEQY
TRBJ1-2 NA 13 TRBV2 ASKTAWTQNYGYT
TRBJ2-3 NA 12 TRBV9 ASSPGLGSDTQY
TRBJ2-2 TRBD2 14 TRBV19 ASSPTSGGDTGELF
TRBJ1-1 NA 11 TRBV27 ASSPGGALEAF
TRBJ1-2 NA 12 TRBV6-5 ASTPGGSNYGYT
TRBJ1-1 NA 10 TRBV19 ASIWRGTEAF
TRBJ1-1 TRBD1 12 TRBV5-4 ASSPGQRTTEAF
TRBJ1-1 TRBD1 12 TRBV6-6 ASSLGTGRVEAF
TRBJ1-2 NA 9 TRBV30 AWSRTYGYT
TRBJ2-3 NA 12 TRBV19 ASSHSLNGYTQY
TRBJ1-5 TRBD1 15 TRBV19 ASSVIRGRASNQPQH
TRBJ1-2 NA 9 TRBV29-1 SAYTNYGYT
TRBJ2-2 NA 12 TRBV19 ASSIGQKTGELF
TRBJ1-2 NA 11 TRBV28 ASSPTTVYGYT
TRBJ1-2 NA 12 TRBV6-1 ASSEATQNYGYT
TRBJ1-6 NA 13 TRBV28 ASSGGVPYNSPLH
TRBJ2-3 TRBD2 12 TRBV19 ASSIVRGADTQY
TRBJ1-1 TRBD1 11 TRBV28 ASSRQGNTEAF
TRBJ1-3 NA 12 TRBV6-6 AITSGSSGNTIY
TRBJ1-2 NA 13 TRBV2 ASHREAGSAYGYT
TRBJ2-1 TRBD2 13 TRBV11-2 ASGRSGGPYNEQF
TRBJ1-1 NA 11 TRBV7-9 ASSFDRGVVTF
TRBJ2-2 TRBD1 13 TRBV7-9 ASSAPGQGAGELF
TRBJ1-1 NA 11 TRBV5-1 ASSLAPQTEAF